Listed here are 29 T cell receptor beta chains from one sample, sequenced in a study of response to subunit inactivated influenza vaccine. MiXCR, run by TCRdb on the RT-PCR reads, gives a single entry per CDR3 protein. The sample holds about 520,000 distinct CDR3 sequences; 7.2% are singletons and the top ten take under 15%. This sample comprised PBMCs from blood, obtained roughly 24 months after vaccination. The receptors come from a man aged 45 to 70 who received an inactivated influenza vaccine.

This clonotype was counted many times. The chain couples TRBV4-1 to TRBJ2-1, with 7 bases fitting TRBD1. Trimming cost V 1 base and J 7 bases; bases outside gene matches: 10. This CDR3 has 16 residues. Looked up from germline, CDR1 is MGHRA and CDR2 is YSYEKL. CDR3 in amino acids: CASSQGLGGSTNEQFF. CDR3 coding DNA: TGCGCCAGCAGCCAAGGGTTAGGGGGCTCAACGAATGAGCAGTTCTTC.

This clonotype was counted between two and nine times. This chain uses TRBV7-2 with TRBJ1-5; a possible D gene is TRBD1 (5 bases). CDR3 length equals 16 residues. Germline lookup yields CDR1 SGHTA and CDR2 FQGNSA. V was shortened by 0 bases and J by 4 bases, with 13 bases between the two germline ends. The CDR3 DNA sequence: TGTGCCAGCAGCTTAGCGGGACGGATTCAAAATCAGCCCCAGCATTTT. Its translation: CASSLAGRIQNQPQHF.

This clonotype was counted at least ten times. This chain links TRBV20-1 with TRBJ2-7; TRBD1 aligns across 8 bases. The CDR3 is made up of 13 amino acids. Germline V gene sequence: CDR1 DFQATT, CDR2 SNEGSKA (reference sequence). The ends lost 1 base at V and 5 bases at J; junction bases unmatched: 4. The CDR3 nucleotides are TGCAGTGCTAGAGCGGACAGGGTCCACGAGCAGTACTTC. The encoded protein is CSARADRVHEQYF.

This clonotype was detected a few times. The chain employs TRBV6-2 or TRBV6-3 and TRBJ2-5; 8 bases line up with TRBD1. There are 17 residues in the CDR3. The germline CDR1 and CDR2 sequences are MNHEY and SVGEGT. The V gene end was trimmed by 2 bases and the J gene end by 5 bases; junction bases not matched to a gene: 13. CDR3 region: CASSYRTGILGGETQYF. The CDR3 DNA sequence: TGTGCCAGCAGTTACAGGACAGGGATTCTTGGAGGGGAGACCCAGTACTTC.

Points on this clonotype: A much larger clonotype is one base distant, so this may be a read error. The J gene is TRBJ2-3, the V gene TRBV29-1; D gene unclear. The V and J ends lost 3 bases and 2 bases respectively, with 9 bases between them. CDR1 is SQVTM and CDR2 is ANQGSEA in the germline V gene. The CDR3 is 13 residues long. CDR3 sequence reads: CSVERLSTDTQYF. DNA of the CDR3: TGCAGCGTTGAGCGTCTTTCCACAGATACGCAGTATTTT.

This clonotype was counted many times. The rearrangement uses TRBV7-8 and TRBJ2-7; 8 bases fit TRBD2. The J segment lost 0 bases and the V segment lost 3 bases, leaving 4 bases of the junction unmatched. The CDR3 is 15 residues long. Per the germline V gene, CDR1 is SGHVS and CDR2 is FQNEAQ. The CDR3 DNA is TGTGCCAGCAGCTTGACTAGCGCACGCTCCTACGAGCAGTACTTC. It specifies CASSLTSARSYEQYF.

CDR3 protein: CASSPPGGLTDTQYF. CDR3 DNA: TGTGCCAGCAGCCCCCCGGGGGGGTTGACAGATACGCAGTATTTT. The chain joins TRBV28 to TRBJ2-3, with TRBD2 identical over 8 bases. The CDR3 sequence is 15 residues long. Per germline, CDR1 MDHEN and CDR2 SYDVKM. Trimming removed 6 bases from V and 3 bases from J; junction bases left unmatched: 8.

This clonotype was counted many times. This chain uses TRBV20-1 with TRBJ2-1, with 7 bases aligning to TRBD1. CDR1 and CDR2 from the germline V gene are DFQATT and SNEGSKA (reference sequence). The J segment lost 6 bases and the V segment lost 5 bases, leaving 10 bases of the junction unmatched. CDR3 length: 14 residues. CDR3 loop: CSAWKTGQGNEQFF. CDR3 DNA: TGCAGTGCTTGGAAGACAGGGCAGGGCAATGAGCAGTTCTTC.

The CDR3 sequence is CASSFGTVSYNEQFF. The CDR3 DNA reads as TGTGCCAGCAGCTTCGGGACGGTCTCCTACAATGAGCAGTTCTTC. The chain combines TRBV7-2 with TRBJ2-1; D might be TRBD1 or TRBD2, each matching 5 bases. This CDR3 is built from 15 residues. The V gene's germline CDR1 is SGHTA and CDR2 FQGNSA. V was cut by 3 bases and J by 0 bases, with 9 bases left in between.

The sample holds many counts of this clonotype. V is TRBV25-1 and J is TRBJ2-1; TRBD1 matches at 7 bases. This CDR3 region has 15 residues. Trimming removed 4 bases from V and 1 base from J; junction bases left unmatched: 4. Germline V gene data show CDR1 as MGHDK and CDR2 as SYGVNS. The CDR3 bases are TGTGCCAGCAGTGGACAGGGAATATCCTACAATGAGCAGTTCTTC. Encoded protein: CASSGQGISYNEQFF.

This chain joins TRBV7-9 and TRBJ2-7; tentative D call: TRBD2 (6 bases). V lost 5 bases to trimming and J lost 3 bases, with 17 bases between them. The CDR3 is made up of 15 amino acids. Per the germline V gene, CDR1 is SEHNR and CDR2 is FQNEAQ (reference sequence). CDR3 DNA sequence: TGTGCCAGCAGCGCCCGACTAGAGGGGATCTACGAGCAGTACTTC. Translated, it gives CASSARLEGIYEQYF.

There are a few counts of this clonotype. The chain joins TRBV20-1 to TRBJ2-2; TRBD2 agrees at 9 bases. V trimming: 3 bases; J trimming: 4 bases; junction bases outside the gene matches: 6. Germline values: CDR1 DFQATT, CDR2 SNEGSKA (reference sequence). The CDR3 runs to 15 residues. The CDR3: CSASEPSGTTGELFF. The CDR3 coding sequence is TGCAGTGCTAGTGAGCCTAGCGGGACCACCGGGGAGCTGTTTTTT.

This clonotype has ten or more counts. The chain couples TRBV29-1 to TRBJ2-7; no clear D. Germline assignment: CDR1 SQVTM and CDR2 ANQGSEA. V lost 7 bases and J lost 2, with 15 bases in between. CDR3 length: 13 amino acids. CDR3 nucleotides: TGCAGCGCTCTAGGAAGAGGAGCCTACGAGCAGTACTTC. This codes for CSALGRGAYEQYF.

This clonotype was counted many times. V and J are TRBV20-1 and TRBJ2-7, with D perhaps TRBD2 (6 bases). This CDR3 has 13 residues. The V end was cut by 2 bases, the J end by 6 bases, with 14 bases between. Germline-derived CDR1 and CDR2 are DFQATT and SNEGSKA (reference sequence). The CDR3 is CSARRDSPLEQYF. CDR3 sequence (DNA): TGCAGTGCTAGACGGGACTCTCCCCTCGAGCAGTACTTC.

In this sample, this clonotype turned up many times. The chain links TRBV7-9 to TRBJ2-7, with unresolved D. The CDR3 contains 14 residues. The germline gives CDR1 SEHNR, CDR2 FQNEAQ (reference sequence). V was pared by 5 bases and J by 0 bases, with 11 bases between. The CDR3 protein is CASSPRLSSYEQYF. CDR3 coding DNA: TGTGCCAGCAGCCCGCGGCTCAGCTCCTACGAGCAGTACTTC.

In its sample, this clonotype was seen a few times. The chain carries TRBV3-1 and TRBJ2-7; maybe TRBD1 (6 bases). The germline V and J ends were trimmed by 3 bases and 1 base, with 13 bases remaining between them. The CDR3 sequence is 15 residues long. The germline CDR1 and CDR2 sequences are LGHDT and YNNKEL (reference sequence). The chain's CDR3 is CASSHAGTPSYEQYF. In DNA, the CDR3 is TGTGCCAGCAGCCACGCCGGGACACCATCCTACGAGCAGTACTTC.

As DNA, the CDR3 is TGCGCCAGCAGCCGGAAATCGGACAGGGCGACCCAAGAGACCCAGTACTTC. Translating it yields CASSRKSDRATQETQYF. This chain uses TRBV5-1 with TRBJ2-5, with 8 bases lining up with TRBD1. The J segment lost 1 base and the V segment lost 4 bases, leaving 12 bases of the junction unmatched. The CDR3 has 17 amino acids. Germline V lookup: CDR1 SGHRS, CDR2 YFSETQ.

This clonotype was detected many times. J is TRBJ2-5 and V is TRBV29-1; D unresolved. The CDR3 totals 13 residues. The germline V gene has CDR1 SQVTM and CDR2 ANQGSEA. V was cut by 7 bases and J by 0 bases, with 12 bases left in between. The CDR3: CSAPGPNQETQYF. The CDR3 coding sequence is TGCAGCGCCCCAGGCCCGAACCAAGAGACCCAGTACTTC.

This clonotype was seen ten or more times. The chain has TRBV20-1 and TRBJ2-5; TRBD2 matches 9 bases. Germline CDR1 reads DFQATT; CDR2 reads SNEGSKA (reference sequence). The CDR3 runs 14 residues. The junction had 9 bases not matched to a gene; V was cut back by 3 bases and J by 7 bases. The CDR3 protein is CSASESGGQVTQYF. Here the CDR3 DNA reads TGCAGTGCTAGTGAAAGCGGGGGGCAGGTGACCCAGTACTTC.

This clonotype was picked up many times. The V and J genes are TRBV12-3 or TRBV12-4 and TRBJ2-5; 7 bases align to TRBD2. The CDR3 has 14 amino acids. Unmatched junction bases numbered 5, after V lost 3 bases and J lost 4 bases. The CDR3 region has the DNA TGTGCCAGCAGTTTCAGACTAGCAGGAGAGACCCAGTACTTC. This sequence encodes CASSFRLAGETQYF.

This clonotype was found a few times. The chain uses TRBV5-1 and TRBJ2-5; 10 bases map to TRBD1. The CDR3 contains 15 residues. CDR1 is SGHRS, CDR2 YFSETQ, per germline. V shed 4 bases, J shed 5 bases, and the junction held 8 bases outside the gene matches. This CDR3 is CASSDGQGVVETQYF. In DNA, the CDR3 is TGCGCCAGCAGCGACGGACAGGGGGTAGTGGAGACCCAGTACTTC.

The CDR3 sequence is CASSSTGDYNSPLHF. The DNA for the CDR3 is TGTGCCAGCAGTTCGACAGGGGATTATAATTCACCCCTCCACTTT. This chain joins TRBV6-2 or TRBV6-3 and TRBJ1-6, with TRBD1 identical over 8 bases. Germline assignment: CDR1 MNHEY and CDR2 SVGEGT. Germline trimming cut 4 bases from V and 4 bases from J; bases unmatched to any gene: 3. CDR3 size: 15 residues.

V usage is TRBV5-5 and J usage is TRBJ2-7, with unresolved D. The CDR3 is 15 amino acids. V shed 0 bases and J shed 6 bases, with 16 bases lying between them. The V gene's germline CDR1 is SGHKS and CDR2 YYEKEE (reference sequence). The CDR3 DNA sequence: TGTGCCAGCAGCTTGGTAGGTCAGGTAAAGGGCGAGCAGTACTTC. Its protein is CASSLVGQVKGEQYF.

The chain employs TRBV5-5 and TRBJ2-3, with TRBD1 matching 10 bases. Per the germline V gene, CDR1 is SGHKS and CDR2 is YYEKEE (reference sequence). This CDR3 contains 15 residues. The V and J ends lost 2 bases and 8 bases, in that order; junction bases with no gene match: 8. CDR3 loop: CASSFTGTGVVTQYF. In DNA, the CDR3 is TGTGCCAGCAGCTTCACCGGGACAGGGGTTGTTACGCAGTATTTT.

This chain links TRBV20-1 with TRBJ1-2; tentative D call: TRBD1 (5 bases). The length of the CDR3 is 12 residues. Trimming cost V 7 bases and J 4 bases, with 13 bases left between them. CDR1 is DFQATT and CDR2 is SNEGSKA in the germline V gene (reference sequence). CDR3 protein: CSVVVGVYGYTF. CDR3 in DNA: TGCAGTGTAGTAGTAGGGGTCTATGGCTACACCTTC.

This chain uses TRBV4-2 with TRBJ2-2, with unresolved D. V was clipped by 4 bases and J by 3 bases, with 12 bases between them. The CDR3 has 15 residues. The germline V gene encodes CDR1 LGHNA and CDR2 YNFKEQ. CDR3 region: CASSPGSADTGELFF. The CDR3 bases are TGTGCCAGCAGCCCCGGGTCTGCGGACACCGGGGAGCTGTTTTTT.

This chain connects TRBV7-2 to TRBJ2-3; TRBD2 agrees at 8 bases. This CDR3 contains 17 residues. The V segment lost 3 bases and the J segment 1 base; nucleotides outside the gene matches: 9. Germline assignment: CDR1 SGHTA and CDR2 FQGNSA. CDR3: CASSFTLGGAGTDTQYF. The DNA for the CDR3 is TGTGCCAGCAGCTTCACCCTCGGGGGGGCCGGCACAGATACGCAGTATTTT.

This clonotype turned up a few times. The chain has TRBV7-6 and TRBJ2-7, with 12 bases that match TRBD2. Germline loops: CDR1 SGHVS, CDR2 FNYEAQ. The junction had 6 bases not matched to a gene; V was cut back by 7 bases and J by 5 bases. The CDR3 has 14 residues. CDR3 residues: CASTLRLAGDEQYF. The DNA of the CDR3 is TGTGCCAGCACCCTTAGACTAGCGGGAGACGAGCAGTACTTC.

The chain links TRBV5-6 to TRBJ2-7; 8 bases match TRBD1. Per the germline V gene, CDR1 is SGHDT and CDR2 is YYEEEE. CDR3 length: 14 amino acids. V was clipped by 3 bases and J by 1 base; unmatched bases: 3. The CDR3 loop is CASSYRQGSYEQYF. The CDR3 DNA is TGTGCCAGCAGCTACAGACAGGGGTCCTACGAGCAGTACTTC.